The sequence of this T cell receptor (beta chain) was determined in a study of blood T cell repertoires in COVID-19. Study in general: Some COVID-19 samples were acute and others convalescent; all came from the United States, Italy and Spain. PBMCs, B-cell-depleted T cells, or T cells were the source of the cDNA or gDNA that made up the material.

Source study methods: Amplification of reference gene primers provided the estimated nucleated cell counts. Measured with immunoSEQ multiplex PCR; TCRdb has only the in-frame clones, and not every one. The V and J calls and the clone size are those of that table, but D and trimming were determined from the DNA. Of fewer than 200,000 clones listed, 84% are singletons. The Seattle site enrolled patients during active infection and followed them longitudinally. Germline values: CDR1 MDHEN, CDR2 SYDVKM. Trimming removed 5 bases at V and 4 bases at J, with 21 bases between. The CDR3 covers 17 residues. The chain is built from TRBV28 and TRBJ1-3, with D unclear. The specimen was peripheral blood. The origin of this receptor is a woman aged 80 or older with COVID-19, enrolled during active disease. The CDR3 sequence: CASSLRIGRRSGNTIYF. The CDR3 DNA reads as TGTGCCAGCAGTCTAAGAATCGGACGGAGGTCCGGAAACACCATATATTTT.